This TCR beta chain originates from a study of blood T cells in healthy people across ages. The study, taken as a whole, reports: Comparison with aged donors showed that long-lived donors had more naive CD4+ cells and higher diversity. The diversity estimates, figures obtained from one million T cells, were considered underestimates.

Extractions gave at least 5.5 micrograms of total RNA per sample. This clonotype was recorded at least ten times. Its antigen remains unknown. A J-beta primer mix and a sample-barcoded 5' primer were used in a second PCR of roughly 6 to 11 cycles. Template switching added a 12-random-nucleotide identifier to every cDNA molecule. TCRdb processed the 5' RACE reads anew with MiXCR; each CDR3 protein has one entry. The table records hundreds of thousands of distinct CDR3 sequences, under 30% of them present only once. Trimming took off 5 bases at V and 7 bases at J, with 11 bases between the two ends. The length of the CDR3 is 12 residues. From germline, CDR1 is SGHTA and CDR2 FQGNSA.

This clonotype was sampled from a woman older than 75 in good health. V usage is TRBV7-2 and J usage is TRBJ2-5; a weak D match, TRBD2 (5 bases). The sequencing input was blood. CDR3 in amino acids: CASSRAGGTQYF. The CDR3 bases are TGTGCCAGCAGCCGAGCAGGAGGGACCCAGTACTTC.